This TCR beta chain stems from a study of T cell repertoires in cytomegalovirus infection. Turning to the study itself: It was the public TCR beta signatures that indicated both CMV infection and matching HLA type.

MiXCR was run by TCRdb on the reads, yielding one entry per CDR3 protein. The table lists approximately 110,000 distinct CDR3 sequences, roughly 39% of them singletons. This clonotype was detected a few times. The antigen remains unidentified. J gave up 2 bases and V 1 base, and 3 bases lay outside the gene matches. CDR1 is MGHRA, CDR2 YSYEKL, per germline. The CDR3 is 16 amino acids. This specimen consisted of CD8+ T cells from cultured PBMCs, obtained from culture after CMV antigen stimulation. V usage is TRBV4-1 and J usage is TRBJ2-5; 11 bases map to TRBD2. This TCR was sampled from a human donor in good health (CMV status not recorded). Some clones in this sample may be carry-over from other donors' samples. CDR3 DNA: TGCGCCAGCAGCCAAGTGATAGCGGGGGGGCAAGAGACCCAGTACTTC. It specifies CASSQVIAGGQETQYF.